These T cell receptor beta chains were read from a single sample in a study of T-cell memory formation after mild COVID-19. One entry per CDR3 protein results from TCRdb running MiXCR on the 5' RACE reads. This table holds hundreds of thousands of distinct CDR3 sequences, 18% found once. The sequenced material came from PBMCs or a T cell subset sorted from them (not recorded which). Source of these receptors: an adult woman who had mild COVID-19 (a few samples of this study predate the infection). Cell type and time point are not known. The CDR3 runs from the conserved cysteine through the conserved F or W. A D gene is named only where the DNA matches it firmly. Some rows mark clone size as missing; the rest say once, few, many or name a class of expanded clone.

v_gene	d_gene	j_gene	abundance	CDR3aa	CDR3nt
TRBV12-3/TRBV12-4	.	TRBJ2-1	.	CASSLGGTSSDEQFF	TGTGCCAGCAGTTTAGGGGGGACCAGTTCGGATGAGCAGTTCTTC
TRBV4-3	.	TRBJ1-2	few	CASSQDRWGQYYGYTF	TGCGCCAGCAGCCAAGATCGGTGGGGCCAGTACTATGGCTACACCTTC
TRBV6-5	.	TRBJ2-5	few	CASSYGVWETQYF	TGTGCCAGCAGTTATGGGGTCTGGGAGACCCAGTACTTC
TRBV29-1	TRBD2	TRBJ2-1	.	CSFTSGPSRFF	TGCAGCTTTACTAGCGGGCCTTCTCGGTTCTTC
TRBV5-1	.	TRBJ2-7	.	CASSQDFEQYF	TGCGCCAGCAGCCAGGATTTCGAGCAGTACTTC
TRBV10-3	TRBD1	TRBJ1-1	few	CAISEFYMDRDKAEAFF	TGTGCCATCAGTGAGTTTTACATGGACAGGGACAAGGCTGAAGCTTTCTTT
TRBV6-5	.	TRBJ1-6	.	CASSYGPGDEGNSPLHF	TGTGCCAGCAGTTACGGGCCCGGGGACGAGGGGAATTCACCCCTCCACTTT
TRBV7-2	TRBD2	TRBJ2-3	few	CASSRSGLAGGGGTDTQYF	TGTGCCAGCAGCCGCTCGGGGCTAGCGGGAGGTGGGGGCACAGATACGCAGTATTTT
TRBV5-1	.	TRBJ2-7	.	CASSRRAESYEQYF	TGCGCCAGCAGCCGGCGGGCTGAATCCTACGAGCAGTACTTC
TRBV7-9	TRBD1	TRBJ2-7	.	CASSNNLGTGGDYEQYF	TGTGCCAGCAGCAACAACCTCGGGACAGGGGGCGATTACGAGCAGTACTTC
TRBV12-3/TRBV12-4	.	TRBJ1-1	few	CASSPDRSREAFF	TGTGCCAGCAGCCCCGACCGGAGCAGAGAAGCTTTCTTT
TRBV15	.	TRBJ2-1	few	CATSRGRGAIYNEQFF	TGTGCCACCAGCAGAGGTCGGGGGGCCATCTACAATGAGCAGTTCTTC
TRBV12-3/TRBV12-4	.	TRBJ1-1	.	CANIRGTEAFF	TGTGCCAACATCAGGGGCACTGAAGCTTTCTTT
TRBV5-1	.	TRBJ2-3	.	CASSPNHGSPSADTQYF	TGCGCCAGCAGCCCGAATCATGGGTCCCCCTCAGCAGATACGCAGTATTTT
TRBV4-2	.	TRBJ2-1	.	CASSQEGTDSYNEQFF	TGTGCCAGCAGCCAAGAGGGGACGGACTCCTACAATGAGCAGTTCTTC
TRBV5-4	TRBD2	TRBJ2-3	few	CASSLLAGDSDTQYF	TGTGCCAGCAGCTTACTAGCGGGAGACTCAGATACGCAGTATTTT
TRBV9	TRBD2	TRBJ2-7	few	CASSVVASGRSSYEQYF	TGTGCCAGCAGCGTAGTGGCTAGCGGGAGGTCCTCCTACGAGCAGTACTTC
TRBV12-3/TRBV12-4	.	TRBJ1-5	few	CASSSPPDQPQHF	TGTGCCAGCAGTTCCCCCCCGGATCAGCCCCAGCATTTT
TRBV6-1	.	TRBJ2-7	.	CASSPPQPRAVQYF	TGTGCCAGCAGTCCACCCCAACCTCGGGCCGTGCAGTACTTC
TRBV7-9	.	TRBJ2-1	few	CASSLRTSPGDEQFF	TGTGCCAGCAGCTTACGGACTTCCCCAGGGGATGAGCAGTTCTTC
TRBV18	.	TRBJ1-1	.	CASSPPGTGDTEAFF	TGTGCCAGCTCACCGCCCGGGACCGGGGACACTGAAGCTTTCTTT
TRBV5-1	TRBD2	TRBJ2-7	.	CASRGGPPYEQYF	TGCGCCAGCAGGGGAGGGCCTCCCTACGAGCAGTACTTC
TRBV9	TRBD2	TRBJ2-7	few	CASSGGTNLAEQYF	TGTGCCAGCAGCGGAGGGACTAACCTTGCCGAGCAGTACTTC
TRBV7-9	TRBD2	TRBJ2-2	.	CASSSRLASVTGELFF	TGTGCCAGCAGCTCACGACTAGCGTCGGTCACCGGGGAGCTGTTTTTT
TRBV19	.	TRBJ2-1	few	CASSIVGNEQFF	TGTGCCAGTAGTATAGTAGGGAATGAGCAGTTCTTC
TRBV7-9	TRBD1	TRBJ1-2	few	CASSSALVGTGIRYGYTF	TGTGCCAGCAGCTCCGCCCTCGTCGGGACAGGGATTCGGTATGGCTACACCTTC
TRBV14	.	TRBJ2-3	few	CASSQVSVGATQYF	TGTGCCAGCAGCCAAGTATCCGTGGGGGCTACGCAGTATTTT